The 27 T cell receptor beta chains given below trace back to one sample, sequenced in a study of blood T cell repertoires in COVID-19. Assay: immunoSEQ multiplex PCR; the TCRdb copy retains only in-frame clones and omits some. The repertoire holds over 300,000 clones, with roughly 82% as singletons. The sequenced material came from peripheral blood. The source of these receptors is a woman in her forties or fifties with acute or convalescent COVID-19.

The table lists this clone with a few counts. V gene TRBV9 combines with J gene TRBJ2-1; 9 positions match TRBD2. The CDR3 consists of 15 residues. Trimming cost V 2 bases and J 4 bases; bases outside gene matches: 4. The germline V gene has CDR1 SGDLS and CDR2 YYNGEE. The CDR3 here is CASSVTSGYYNEQFF. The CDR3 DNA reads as TGTGCCAGCAGCGTTACTAGCGGGTATTACAATGAGCAGTTCTTC.

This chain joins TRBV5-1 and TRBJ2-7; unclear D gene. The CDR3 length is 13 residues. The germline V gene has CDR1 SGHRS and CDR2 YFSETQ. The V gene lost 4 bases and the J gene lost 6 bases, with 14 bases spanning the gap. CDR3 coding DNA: TGCGCCAGCAGCCTAATTCCAGGTGGCGAGCAGTACTTC. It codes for CASSLIPGGEQYF.

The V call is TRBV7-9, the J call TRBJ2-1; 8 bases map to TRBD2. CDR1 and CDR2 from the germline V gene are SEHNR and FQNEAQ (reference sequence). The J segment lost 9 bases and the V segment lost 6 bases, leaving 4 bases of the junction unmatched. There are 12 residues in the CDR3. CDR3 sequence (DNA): TGTGCCAGCAGTTTTAGCGGGGCTGAGCAGTTCTTC. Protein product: CASSFSGAEQFF.

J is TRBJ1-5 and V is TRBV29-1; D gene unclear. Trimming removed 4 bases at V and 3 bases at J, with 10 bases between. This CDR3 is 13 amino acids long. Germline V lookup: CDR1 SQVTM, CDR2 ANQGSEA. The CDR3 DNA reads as TGCAGCGTTGTCTGGCAGTACAATCAGCCCCAGCATTTT. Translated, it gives CSVVWQYNQPQHF.

Written as DNA, the CDR3 is TGTGCCAGCAAGCACAGGAGCTCCTATAATTCACCCCTCCACTTT. The encoded protein is CASKHRSSYNSPLHF. The rearrangement links TRBV19 to TRBJ1-6, with D maybe TRBD1 (5 bases). The germline CDR1 and CDR2 sequences are LNHDA and SQIVND (reference sequence). V lost 9 bases to trimming and J lost 0 bases, with 12 bases between them. The CDR3 loop spans 15 amino acids. Drawing the rest from reference TRBV19 and TRBJ1-6, the complete variable domain is DGGITQSPKYLFRKEGQNVTLSCEQNLNHDAMYWYRQDPGQGLRLIYYSQIVNDFQKGDIAEGYSVSREKKESFPLTVTSAQKNPTAFYLCASKHRSSYNSPLHFGNGTRLTVT.

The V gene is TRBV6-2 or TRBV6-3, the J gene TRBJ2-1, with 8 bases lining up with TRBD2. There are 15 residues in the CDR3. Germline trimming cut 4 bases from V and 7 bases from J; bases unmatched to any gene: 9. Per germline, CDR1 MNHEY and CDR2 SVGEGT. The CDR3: CASSSSGGLRNEQFF. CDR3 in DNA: TGTGCCAGCAGTTCCTCGGGAGGGTTGAGGAATGAGCAGTTCTTC.

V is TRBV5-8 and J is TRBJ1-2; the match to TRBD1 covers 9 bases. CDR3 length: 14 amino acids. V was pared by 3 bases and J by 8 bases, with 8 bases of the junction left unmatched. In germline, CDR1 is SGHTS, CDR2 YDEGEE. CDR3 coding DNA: TGTGCCAGCAGCTGGGGACAGGGCCTATTCGGCTACACCTTC. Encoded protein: CASSWGQGLFGYTF.

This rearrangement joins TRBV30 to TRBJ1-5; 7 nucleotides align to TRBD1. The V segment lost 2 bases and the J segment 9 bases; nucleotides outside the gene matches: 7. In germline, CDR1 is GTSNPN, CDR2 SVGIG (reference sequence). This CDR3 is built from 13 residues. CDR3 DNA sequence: TGTGCCTGGAGTCAGGGGGACCTGGGGCCCCAGCATTTT. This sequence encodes CAWSQGDLGPQHF. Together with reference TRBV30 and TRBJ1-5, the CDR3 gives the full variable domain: SQTIHQWPATLVQPVGSPLSLECTVEGTSNPNLYWYRQAAGRGLQLLFYSVGIGQISSEVPQNLSASRPQDRQFILSSKKLLLSDSGFYLCAWSQGDLGPQHFGDGTRLSIL.

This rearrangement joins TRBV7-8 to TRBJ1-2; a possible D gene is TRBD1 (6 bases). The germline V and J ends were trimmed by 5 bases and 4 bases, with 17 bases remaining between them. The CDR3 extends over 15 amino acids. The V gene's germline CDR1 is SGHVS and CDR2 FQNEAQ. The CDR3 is CASSPRGAVSYGYTF. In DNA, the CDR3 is TGTGCCAGCAGCCCCCGGGGGGCAGTTAGCTATGGCTACACCTTC.

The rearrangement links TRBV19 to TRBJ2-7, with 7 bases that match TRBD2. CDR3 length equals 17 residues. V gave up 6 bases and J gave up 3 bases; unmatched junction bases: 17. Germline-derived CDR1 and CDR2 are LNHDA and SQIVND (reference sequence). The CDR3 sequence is CASSAWAGDAEIYEQYF. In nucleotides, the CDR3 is TGTGCCAGTAGCGCCTGGGCGGGGGACGCGGAGATCTACGAGCAGTACTTC.

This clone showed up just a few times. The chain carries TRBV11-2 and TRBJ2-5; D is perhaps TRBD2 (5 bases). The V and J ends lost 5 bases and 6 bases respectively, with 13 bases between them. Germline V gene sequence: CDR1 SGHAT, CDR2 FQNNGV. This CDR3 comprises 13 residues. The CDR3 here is CASSRSLEKTQYF. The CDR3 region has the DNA TGTGCCAGCAGCCGATCACTAGAGAAGACCCAGTACTTC.

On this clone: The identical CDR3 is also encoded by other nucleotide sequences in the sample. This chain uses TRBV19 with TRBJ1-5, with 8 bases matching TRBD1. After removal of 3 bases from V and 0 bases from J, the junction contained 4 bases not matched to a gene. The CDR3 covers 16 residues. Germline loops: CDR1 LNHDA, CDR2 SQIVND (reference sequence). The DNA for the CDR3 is TGTGCCAGTAGTATCGGGACAGGCCGTAGCAATCAGCCCCAGCATTTT. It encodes CASSIGTGRSNQPQHF.

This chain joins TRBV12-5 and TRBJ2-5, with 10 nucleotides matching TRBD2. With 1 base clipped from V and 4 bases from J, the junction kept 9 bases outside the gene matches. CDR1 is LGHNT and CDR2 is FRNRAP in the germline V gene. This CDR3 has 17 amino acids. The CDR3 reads CASGLGAASGSSETQYF. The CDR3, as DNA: TGTGCTAGTGGTTTGGGTGCGGCTAGCGGGAGTTCAGAGACCCAGTACTTC.

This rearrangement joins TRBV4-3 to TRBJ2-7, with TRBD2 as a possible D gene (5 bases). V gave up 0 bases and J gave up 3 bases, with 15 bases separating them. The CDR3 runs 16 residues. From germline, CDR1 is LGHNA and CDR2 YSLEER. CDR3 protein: CASSQEQQEVFYEQYF. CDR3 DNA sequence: TGCGCCAGCAGCCAAGAACAGCAGGAGGTATTCTACGAGCAGTACTTC.

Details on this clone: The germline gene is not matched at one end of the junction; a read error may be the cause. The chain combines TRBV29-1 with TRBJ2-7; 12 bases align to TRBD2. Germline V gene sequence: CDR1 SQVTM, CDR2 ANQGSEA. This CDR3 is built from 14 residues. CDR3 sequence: CSAESTSGSGEQYF. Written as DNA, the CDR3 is TGCAGCGCTGAATCGACTAGCGGGAGTGGAGAGCAGTACTTC.

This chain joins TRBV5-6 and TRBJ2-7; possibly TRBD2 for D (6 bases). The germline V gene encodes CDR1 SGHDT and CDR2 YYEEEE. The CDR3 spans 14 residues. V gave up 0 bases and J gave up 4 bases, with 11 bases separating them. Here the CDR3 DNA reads TGTGCCAGCAGCTTGGGGACGGGGGAGTACGAGCAGTACTTC. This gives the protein CASSLGTGEYEQYF.

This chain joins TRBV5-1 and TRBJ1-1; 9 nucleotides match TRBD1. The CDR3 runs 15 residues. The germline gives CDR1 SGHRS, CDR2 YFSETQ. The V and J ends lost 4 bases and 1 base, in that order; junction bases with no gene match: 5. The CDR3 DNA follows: TGCGCCAGCAGCGGGTGGGACAGGGCGAACACTGAAGCTTTCTTT. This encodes CASSGWDRANTEAFF. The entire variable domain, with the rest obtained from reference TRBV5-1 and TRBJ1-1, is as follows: KAGVTQTPRYLIKTRGQQVTLSCSPISGHRSVSWYQQTPGQGLQFLFEYFSETQRNKGNFPGRFSGRQFSNSRSEMNVSTLELGDSALYLCASSGWDRANTEAFFGQGTRLTVV.

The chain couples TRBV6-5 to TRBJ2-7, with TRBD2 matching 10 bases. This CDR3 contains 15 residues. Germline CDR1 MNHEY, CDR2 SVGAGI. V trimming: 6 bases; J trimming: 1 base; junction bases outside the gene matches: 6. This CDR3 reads CASSRAGGGSYEQYF. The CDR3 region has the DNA TGTGCCAGCAGCCGAGCGGGAGGGGGATCCTACGAGCAGTACTTC.

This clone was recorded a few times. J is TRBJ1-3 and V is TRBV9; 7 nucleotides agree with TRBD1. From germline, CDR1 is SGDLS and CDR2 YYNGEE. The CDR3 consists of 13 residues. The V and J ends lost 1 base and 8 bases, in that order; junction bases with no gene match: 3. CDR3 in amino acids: CASSVNRGDTIYF. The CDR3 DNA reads TGTGCCAGCAGCGTAAACAGGGGAGACACCATATATTTT.

DNA of the CDR3: TGTGCCAGCAGCTTAGGCTTCACCGGGGAGCTGTTTTTT. Translating it yields CASSLGFTGELFF. The J gene is TRBJ2-2, the V gene TRBV7-3; D not certain. The V gene lost 2 bases and the J gene lost 4 bases, with 5 bases spanning the gap. Per germline, CDR1 SGHTA and CDR2 FQGTGA. The length of the CDR3 is 13 residues.

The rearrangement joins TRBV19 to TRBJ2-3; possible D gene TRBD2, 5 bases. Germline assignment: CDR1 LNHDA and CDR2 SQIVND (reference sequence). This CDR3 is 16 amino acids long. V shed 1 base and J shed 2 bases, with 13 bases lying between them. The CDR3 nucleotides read TGTGCCAGTAGTATAGGAGGGAGAGCCTACACAGATACGCAGTATTTT. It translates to CASSIGGRAYTDTQYF.

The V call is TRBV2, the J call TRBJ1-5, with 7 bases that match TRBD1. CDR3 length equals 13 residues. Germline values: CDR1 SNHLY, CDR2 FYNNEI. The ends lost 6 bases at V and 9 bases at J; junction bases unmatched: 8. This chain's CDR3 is CASRDRAKGPQHF. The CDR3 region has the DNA TGTGCCAGCAGAGACAGGGCCAAGGGGCCCCAGCATTTT.

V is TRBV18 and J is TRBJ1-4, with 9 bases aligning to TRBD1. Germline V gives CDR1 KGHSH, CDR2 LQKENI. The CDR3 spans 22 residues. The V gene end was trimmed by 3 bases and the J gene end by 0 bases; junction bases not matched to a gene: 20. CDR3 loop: CASSPITGGRGIGHSTNEKLFF. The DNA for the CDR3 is TGTGCCAGCTCACCGATTACAGGGGGCCGAGGTATAGGGCACTCAACTAATGAAAAACTGTTTTTT.

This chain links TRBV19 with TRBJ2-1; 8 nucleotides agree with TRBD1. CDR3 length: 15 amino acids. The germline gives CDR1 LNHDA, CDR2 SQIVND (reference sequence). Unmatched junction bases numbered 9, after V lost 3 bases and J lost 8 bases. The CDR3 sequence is CASSMGTGLGDEQFF. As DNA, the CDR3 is TGTGCCAGTAGTATGGGGACAGGCCTCGGGGATGAGCAGTTCTTC.

CDR3 nucleotide sequence: TGTGCCAGCAGCCCGGGGAGGGGGAACTCCTACGAGCAGTACTTC. Its translation: CASSPGRGNSYEQYF. The chain links TRBV11-1 to TRBJ2-7; weak D call: TRBD2 (7 bases). This CDR3 contains 15 residues. Trimming took 5 bases from V and 0 from J, leaving 14 bases between them. Germline V CDR1 and CDR2: SGHAT, FQDESV (reference sequence).

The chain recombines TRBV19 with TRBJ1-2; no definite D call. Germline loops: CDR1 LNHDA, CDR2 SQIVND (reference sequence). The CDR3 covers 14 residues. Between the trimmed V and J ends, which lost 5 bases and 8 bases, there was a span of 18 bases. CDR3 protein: CASSLRWGAEGYTF. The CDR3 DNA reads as TGTGCCAGTAGTTTACGATGGGGAGCGGAGGGCTACACCTTC.

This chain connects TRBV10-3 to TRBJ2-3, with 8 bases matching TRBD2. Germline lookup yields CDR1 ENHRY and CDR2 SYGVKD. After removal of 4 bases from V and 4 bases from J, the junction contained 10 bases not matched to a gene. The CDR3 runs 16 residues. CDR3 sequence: CAISGLAGSRADTQYF. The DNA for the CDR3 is TGTGCCATCAGTGGTTTAGCGGGGAGTAGGGCAGATACGCAGTATTTT.